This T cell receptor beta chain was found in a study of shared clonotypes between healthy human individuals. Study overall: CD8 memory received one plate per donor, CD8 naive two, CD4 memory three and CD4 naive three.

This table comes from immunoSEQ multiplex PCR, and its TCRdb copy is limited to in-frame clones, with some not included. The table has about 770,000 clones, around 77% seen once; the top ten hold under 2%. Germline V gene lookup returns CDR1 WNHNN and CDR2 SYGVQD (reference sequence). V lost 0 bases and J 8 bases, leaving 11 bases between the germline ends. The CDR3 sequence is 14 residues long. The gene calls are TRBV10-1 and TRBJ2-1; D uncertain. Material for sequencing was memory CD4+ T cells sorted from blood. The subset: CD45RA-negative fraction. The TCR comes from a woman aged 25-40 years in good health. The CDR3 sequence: CASSESQLTDEQFF. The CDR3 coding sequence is TGCGCCAGCAGTGAGTCGCAGCTGACGGATGAGCAGTTCTTC.